The T cell receptor beta chain described here comes from a study of cytomegalovirus exposure and HLA in healthy donors. Study information: Assignment to the Caucasian-associated ancestry cluster applied to about 80% of the approximately 400 genotyped donors. Overall study findings and caveats: In all likelihood, a cluster of highly shared sequence variants was a sequencing artifact.

Trimming removed 1 base from V and 3 bases from J, with 9 bases in between. The CDR3 is 15 residues long. In germline, CDR1 is SGHTA, CDR2 FQGNSA. As regards this clone: Its antigen is as yet unknown.

PCR used 60 Vbeta primers and 13 Jbeta primers. TCRdb keeps only in-frame clones here, not all; method: immunoSEQ multiplex PCR. The data show about 150,000 clones, around 74% seen once. The sequenced material came from PBMCs. This TCR derives from a young man in good health and CMV-seronegative. The V call is TRBV7-2, the J call TRBJ2-2; D gene uncertain. CDR3 amino acids: CASSLEWPYTGELFF. The CDR3, as DNA: TGTGCCAGCAGCTTAGAGTGGCCCTACACCGGGGAGCTGTTTTTT.